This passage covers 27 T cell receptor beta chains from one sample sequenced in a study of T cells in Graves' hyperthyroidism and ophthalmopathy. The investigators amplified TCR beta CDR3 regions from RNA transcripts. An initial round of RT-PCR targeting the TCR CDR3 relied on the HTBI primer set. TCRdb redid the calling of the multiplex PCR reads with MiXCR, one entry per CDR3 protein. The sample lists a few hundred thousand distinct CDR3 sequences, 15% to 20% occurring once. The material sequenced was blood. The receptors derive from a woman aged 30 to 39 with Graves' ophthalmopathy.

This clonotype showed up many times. CDR3: CASSDPSGLAGFTDTQYF. The CDR3 region has the DNA TGTGCCAGCAGTGACCCGTCGGGACTAGCGGGGTTCACAGATACGCAGTATTTT. The chain is built from TRBV6-1 and TRBJ2-3; 13 bases are shared with TRBD2. The trim removed 3 bases at V and 2 bases at J, leaving 8 bases unmatched. CDR1 is MNHNS, CDR2 SASEGT, per germline. The CDR3 is 18 residues long.

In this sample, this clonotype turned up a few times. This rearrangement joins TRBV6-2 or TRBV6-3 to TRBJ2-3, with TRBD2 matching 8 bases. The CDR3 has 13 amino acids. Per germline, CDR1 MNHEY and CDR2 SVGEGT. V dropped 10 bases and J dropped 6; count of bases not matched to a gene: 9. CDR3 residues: CATQGLAGDTQYF. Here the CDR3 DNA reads TGTGCCACCCAGGGGCTAGCGGGCGATACGCAGTATTTT.

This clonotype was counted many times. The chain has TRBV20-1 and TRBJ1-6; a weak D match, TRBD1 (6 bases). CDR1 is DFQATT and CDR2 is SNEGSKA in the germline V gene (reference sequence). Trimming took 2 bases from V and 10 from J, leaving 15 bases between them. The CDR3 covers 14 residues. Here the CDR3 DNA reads TGCAGTGCTAGACGTCAGGGGAGGGGGTCACCCCTCCACTTT. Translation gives CSARRQGRGSPLHF.

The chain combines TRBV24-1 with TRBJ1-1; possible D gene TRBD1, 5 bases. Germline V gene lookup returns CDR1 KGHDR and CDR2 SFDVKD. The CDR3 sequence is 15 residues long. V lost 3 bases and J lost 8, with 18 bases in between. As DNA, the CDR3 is TGTGCCACCAGTGATGATTCGCAGGGTTATTCGGAAGCTTTCTTT. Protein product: CATSDDSQGYSEAFF.

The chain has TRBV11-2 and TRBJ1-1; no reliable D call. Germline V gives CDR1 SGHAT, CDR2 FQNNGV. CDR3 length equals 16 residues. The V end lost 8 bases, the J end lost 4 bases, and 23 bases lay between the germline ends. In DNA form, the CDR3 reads TGTGCCAGCGCCCGGCCGGCATCCCGAGGAGGCACTGAAGCTTTCTTT. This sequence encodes CASARPASRGGTEAFF.

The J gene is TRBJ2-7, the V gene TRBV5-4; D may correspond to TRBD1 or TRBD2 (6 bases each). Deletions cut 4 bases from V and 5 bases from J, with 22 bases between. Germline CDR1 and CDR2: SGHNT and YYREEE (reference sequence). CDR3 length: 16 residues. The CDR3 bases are TGTGCCAGCAGCATAGGAGGTGGAGGGGGGACCGACGAGCAGTACTTC. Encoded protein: CASSIGGGGGTDEQYF.

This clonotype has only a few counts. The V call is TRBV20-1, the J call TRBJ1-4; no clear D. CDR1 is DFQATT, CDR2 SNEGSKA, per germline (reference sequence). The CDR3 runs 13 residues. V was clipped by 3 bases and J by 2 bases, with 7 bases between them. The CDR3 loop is CSASPATNEKLFF. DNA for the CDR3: TGCAGTGCTAGCCCCGCCACTAATGAAAAACTGTTTTTT.

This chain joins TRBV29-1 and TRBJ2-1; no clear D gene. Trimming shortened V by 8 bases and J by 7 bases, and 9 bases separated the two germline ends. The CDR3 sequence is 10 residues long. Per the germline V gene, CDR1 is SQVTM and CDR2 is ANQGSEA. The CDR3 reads CSIRENEQFF. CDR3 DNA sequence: TGCAGCATTAGAGAAAATGAGCAGTTCTTC.

CDR3 nucleotide sequence: TGCGCCAGAACCGGGGAGAGGAAATCTGGAAACACCATATATTTT. Its translation: CARTGERKSGNTIYF. V gene TRBV10-2 combines with J gene TRBJ1-3; D is unresolved. Trimming removed 9 bases from V and 1 base from J, with 16 bases in between. Germline V gene lookup returns CDR1 WSHSY and CDR2 SAAADI. The CDR3 runs 15 residues.

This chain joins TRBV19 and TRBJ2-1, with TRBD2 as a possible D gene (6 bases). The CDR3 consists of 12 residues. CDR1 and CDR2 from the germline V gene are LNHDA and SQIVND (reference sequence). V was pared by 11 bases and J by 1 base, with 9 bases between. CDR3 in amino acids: CAAGSSYNEQFF. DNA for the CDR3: TGTGCCGCCGGGAGTTCCTACAATGAGCAGTTCTTC. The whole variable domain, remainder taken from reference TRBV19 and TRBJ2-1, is DGGITQSPKYLFRKEGQNVTLSCEQNLNHDAMYWYRQDPGQGLRLIYYSQIVNDFQKGDIAEGYSVSREKKESFPLTVTSAQKNPTAFYLCAAGSSYNEQFFGPGTRLTVL.

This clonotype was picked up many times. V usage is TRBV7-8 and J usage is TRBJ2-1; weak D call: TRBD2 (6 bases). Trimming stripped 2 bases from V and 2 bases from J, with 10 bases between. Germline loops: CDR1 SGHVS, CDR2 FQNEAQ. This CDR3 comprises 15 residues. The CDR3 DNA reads TGTGCCAGCAGCTTAATCGGCGGGGCCTACAATGAGCAGTTCTTC. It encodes CASSLIGGAYNEQFF.

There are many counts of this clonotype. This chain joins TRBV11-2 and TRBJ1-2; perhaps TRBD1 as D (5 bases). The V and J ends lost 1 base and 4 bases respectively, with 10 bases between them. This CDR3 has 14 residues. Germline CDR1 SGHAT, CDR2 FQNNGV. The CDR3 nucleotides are TGTGCCAGCAGCTTAGGACAGATGCTCTATGGCTACACCTTC. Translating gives CASSLGQMLYGYTF.

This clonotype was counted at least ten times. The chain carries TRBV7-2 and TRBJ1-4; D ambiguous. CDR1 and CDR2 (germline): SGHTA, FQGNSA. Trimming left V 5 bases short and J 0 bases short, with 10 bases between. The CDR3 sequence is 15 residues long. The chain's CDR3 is CASSPRHATNEKLFF. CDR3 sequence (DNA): TGTGCCAGCAGCCCCAGACACGCAACTAATGAAAAACTGTTTTTT.

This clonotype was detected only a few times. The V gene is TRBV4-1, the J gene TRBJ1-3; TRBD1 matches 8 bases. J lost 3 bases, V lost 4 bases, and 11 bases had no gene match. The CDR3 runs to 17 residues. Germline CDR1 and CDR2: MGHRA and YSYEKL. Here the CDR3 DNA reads TGCGCCAGCAGCCGCCAAAGGGGCAGGGGGCTTGGAAACACCATATATTTT. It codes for CASSRQRGRGLGNTIYF.

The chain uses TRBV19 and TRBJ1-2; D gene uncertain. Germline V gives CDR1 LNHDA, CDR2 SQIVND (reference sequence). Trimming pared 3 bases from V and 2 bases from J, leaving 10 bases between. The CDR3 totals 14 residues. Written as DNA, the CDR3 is TGTGCCAGTAGTATGTATTACGGGAACTATGGCTACACCTTC. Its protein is CASSMYYGNYGYTF.

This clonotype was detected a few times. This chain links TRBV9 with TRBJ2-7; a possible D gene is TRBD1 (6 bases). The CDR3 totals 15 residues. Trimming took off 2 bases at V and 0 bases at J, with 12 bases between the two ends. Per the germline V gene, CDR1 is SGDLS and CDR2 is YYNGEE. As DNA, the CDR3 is TGTGCCAGCAGCGTGTCGGGACAACCCTCCTACGAGCAGTACTTC. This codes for CASSVSGQPSYEQYF.

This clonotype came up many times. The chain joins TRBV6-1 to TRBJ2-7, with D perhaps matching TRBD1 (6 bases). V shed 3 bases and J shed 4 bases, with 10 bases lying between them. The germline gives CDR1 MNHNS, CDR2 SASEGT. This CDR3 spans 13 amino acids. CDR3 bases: TGTGCCAGCAGTGAGGGACACGGGTACGAGCAGTACTTC. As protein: CASSEGHGYEQYF.

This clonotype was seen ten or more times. The chain's CDR3 is CASTETGANYGYTF. The DNA for the CDR3 is TGTGCCAGCACCGAGACAGGGGCCAACTATGGCTACACCTTC. The rearrangement uses TRBV27 and TRBJ1-2, with 8 bases matching TRBD1. V dropped 7 bases and J dropped 2; count of bases not matched to a gene: 6. The CDR3 totals 14 residues. The V gene's germline CDR1 is MNHEY and CDR2 SMNVEV (reference sequence).

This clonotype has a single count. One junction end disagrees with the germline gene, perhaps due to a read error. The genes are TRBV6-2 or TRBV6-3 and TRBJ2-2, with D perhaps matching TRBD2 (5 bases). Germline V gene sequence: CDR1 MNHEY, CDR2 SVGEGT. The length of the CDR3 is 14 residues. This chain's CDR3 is CASSDQDFTGELLF. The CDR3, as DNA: TGTGCCAGCAGTGACCAGGATTTCACCGGGGAGCTGCTTTTT.

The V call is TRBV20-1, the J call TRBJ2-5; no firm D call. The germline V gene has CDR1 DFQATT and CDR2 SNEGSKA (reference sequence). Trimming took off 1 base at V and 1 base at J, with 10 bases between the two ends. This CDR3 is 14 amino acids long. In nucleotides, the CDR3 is TGCAGTGCTAGAGTGCGTACTTTCCAAGAGACCCAGTACTTC. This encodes CSARVRTFQETQYF.

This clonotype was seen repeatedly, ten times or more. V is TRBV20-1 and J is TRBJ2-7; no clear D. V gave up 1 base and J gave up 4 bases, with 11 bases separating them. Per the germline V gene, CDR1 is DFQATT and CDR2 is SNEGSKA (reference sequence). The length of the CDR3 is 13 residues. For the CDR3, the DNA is TGCAGTGCTAGAGTCAGTTCTTCTTACGAGCAGTACTTC. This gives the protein CSARVSSSYEQYF.

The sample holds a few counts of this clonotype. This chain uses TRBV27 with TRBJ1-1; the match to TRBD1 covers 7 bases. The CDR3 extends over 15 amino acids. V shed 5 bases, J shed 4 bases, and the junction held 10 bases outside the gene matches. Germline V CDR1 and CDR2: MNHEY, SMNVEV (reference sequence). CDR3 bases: TGTGCCAGCAGTATCGCAGACAGGGTGGTCACTGAAGCTTTCTTT. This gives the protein CASSIADRVVTEAFF.

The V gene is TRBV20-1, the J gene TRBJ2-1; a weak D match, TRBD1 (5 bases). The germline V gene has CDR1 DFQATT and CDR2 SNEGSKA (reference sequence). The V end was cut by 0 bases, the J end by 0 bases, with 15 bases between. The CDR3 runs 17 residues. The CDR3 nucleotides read TGCAGTGCTAGAGACGCCTCGTCTAGGGGCTCCTACAATGAGCAGTTCTTC. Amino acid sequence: CSARDASSRGSYNEQFF.

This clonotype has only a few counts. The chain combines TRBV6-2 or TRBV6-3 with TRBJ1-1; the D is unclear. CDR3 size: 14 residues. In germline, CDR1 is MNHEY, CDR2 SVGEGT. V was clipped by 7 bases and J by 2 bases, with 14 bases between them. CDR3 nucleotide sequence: TGTGCCAGCACCCCCAGGAGGGAAAACACTGAAGCTTTCTTT. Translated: CASTPRRENTEAFF.

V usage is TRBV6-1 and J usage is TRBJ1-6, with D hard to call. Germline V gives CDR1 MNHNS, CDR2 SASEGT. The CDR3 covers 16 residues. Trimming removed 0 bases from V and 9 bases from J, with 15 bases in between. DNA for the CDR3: TGTGCCAGCAGTGAAGCAGTTGGCAGGTGGGGTTCACCCCTCCACTTT. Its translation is CASSEAVGRWGSPLHF.

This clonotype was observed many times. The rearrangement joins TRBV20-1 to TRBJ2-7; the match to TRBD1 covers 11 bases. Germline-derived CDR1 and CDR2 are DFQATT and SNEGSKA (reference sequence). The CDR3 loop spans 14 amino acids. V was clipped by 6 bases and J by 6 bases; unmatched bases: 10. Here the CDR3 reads CSARTGTGGLEQYF. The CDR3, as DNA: TGCAGTGCCAGAACCGGGACAGGGGGGCTCGAGCAGTACTTC.

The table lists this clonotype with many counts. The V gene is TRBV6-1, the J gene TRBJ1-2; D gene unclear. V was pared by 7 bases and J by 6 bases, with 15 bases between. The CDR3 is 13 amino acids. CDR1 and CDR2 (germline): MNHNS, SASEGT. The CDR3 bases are TGTGCCAGCAAGATCCCGACGGTTGATGGCTACACCTTC. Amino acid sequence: CASKIPTVDGYTF.